The rows below give T cell receptor beta chains drawn from one sample of a study of cytomegalovirus exposure and HLA in healthy donors. Profiling relied on immunoSEQ multiplex PCR, and the TCRdb table lists in-frame clones only, not all of them. The sample lists 120,000 to 150,000 clones, about three quarters occurring once. The sample comprised PBMCs. Receptor source: a man in his forties in good health and CMV-seronegative. Both conserved end residues are part of each CDR3. Each record gives: D gene, J gene, clone size, V gene, CDR3 protein, CDR3 DNA. D genes are given only for firm matches. Clone size appears in some rows only: once, few, many, or a class for an expanded clone.

>-|TRBJ2-7|-|TRBV5-8
CASSLARGQDSYEQYF
TGTGCCAGCAGCTTGGCCCGTGGGCAGGACTCCTACGAGCAGTACTTC
>TRBD1|TRBJ2-7|-|TRBV5-4
CASSLEWDSYEQYF
TGTGCCAGCAGCTTGGAGTGGGACAGTTACGAGCAGTACTTC
>TRBD2|TRBJ2-1|-|TRBV18
CASSPLGLAGVLDEQFF
TGTGCCAGCTCACCGCTAGGACTAGCGGGAGTGTTGGATGAGCAGTTCTTC
>-|TRBJ1-4|-|TRBV7-9
CASSSDGGFGKLFF
TGTGCCAGCAGCTCGGACGGGGGTTTTGGAAAACTGTTTTTT
>TRBD1|TRBJ2-3|-|TRBV15
CATSERQGSPDTQYF
TGTGCCACCAGCGAAAGACAGGGGAGCCCAGATACGCAGTATTTT
>-|TRBJ2-3|-|TRBV4-1
CASSQDRLGAYTDTQYF
TGCGCCAGCAGCCAAGATCGGTTGGGGGCTTACACAGATACGCAGTATTTT
>TRBD2|TRBJ2-7|few|TRBV27
CASSDQTLAGVGEQYF
TGTGCCAGCAGTGACCAAACCCTAGCGGGGGTTGGGGAGCAGTACTTC
>TRBD1|TRBJ2-1|once|TRBV5-6
CASSFGTGGLYNEQFF
TGTGCCAGCAGCTTCGGGACAGGGGGACTATACAATGAGCAGTTCTTC
>TRBD1|TRBJ2-1|-|TRBV19
CASSIPRQGAGNEQFF
TGTGCCAGTAGTATTCCCCGACAGGGGGCGGGAAATGAGCAGTTCTTC
>TRBD2|TRBJ2-7|-|TRBV10-3
CAISETASGGTYEQYF
TGTGCCATCAGTGAGACGGCTAGCGGGGGGACCTACGAGCAGTACTTC
>TRBD2|TRBJ2-7|-|TRBV7-8
CASSARTSGSQGEQYF
TGTGCCAGCAGCGCCAGGACTAGCGGGAGTCAGGGCGAGCAGTACTTC
>TRBD1|TRBJ2-7|-|TRBV4-1
CASSQRQGAYEQYF
TGCGCCAGCAGCCAGAGACAGGGGGCGTACGAGCAGTACTTC
>-|TRBJ1-5|once|TRBV6-4
CASSPGTGFQPQHF
TGTGCCAGCAGCCCCGGTACAGGGTTTCAGCCCCAGCATTTT
>TRBD2|TRBJ2-3|-|TRBV2
CASTRGLAGSTDTQYF
TGTGCCAGCACCCGGGGGTTAGCGGGGTCCACAGATACGCAGTATTTT
>TRBD1|TRBJ1-2|-|TRBV27
CASSLSSGGYGYTF
TGTGCCAGCAGTTTATCTTCAGGGGGGTATGGCTACACCTTC
>-|TRBJ2-1|few|TRBV5-1
CASSFRDTLGEQFF
TGCGCCAGCAGCTTCCGGGACACCCTGGGTGAGCAGTTCTTC
>TRBD1|TRBJ2-7|-|TRBV7-9
CASSQGTASSYEQYF
TGTGCCAGCAGCCAGGGGACAGCCAGCTCCTACGAGCAGTACTTC
>-|TRBJ1-2|once|TRBV20-1
CKEHITGSTF
TGCAAAGAGCATATCACAGGGTCGACCTTC
>-|TRBJ2-2|few|TRBV5-1
CASSGGLISSGELFF
TGCGCCAGCAGCGGGGGACTGATCTCATCCGGGGAGCTGTTTTTT
>-|TRBJ2-2|few|TRBV2
CASSEAKGLTGELFF
TGTGCCAGCAGTGAAGCGAAGGGGCTCACCGGGGAGCTGTTTTTT